The sequence of this T cell receptor (beta chain) was determined in a study of CD8 T cells in Susac syndrome. Study overall: There were about 6 sequenced Susac syndrome patients with active disease and roughly 8 in remission. Study-wide points: Repertoires of Susac syndrome CD4+ T cells lacked clonal expansion.

Note on this clonotype: The target antigen is unknown.

cDNA came from about 0.46 to 1 ug RNA primed by random hexamers. TCRdb ran MiXCR on the immunoSEQ multiplex PCR reads and lists one entry per CDR3 protein. The sample lists about 200,000 distinct CDR3 sequences; about 91% were seen once. The receptor was isolated from a human donor with Susac syndrome. The sequenced sample was CD4+ T cells from PBMCs.

CDR3 sequence (DNA): TGTGCCATCAGCGACAGGGGCACCGGGGAGCTGTTTTTT. This sequence encodes CAISDRGTGELFF. The chain employs TRBV10-3 and TRBJ2-2; 8 nucleotides agree with TRBD1. The junction had 1 base not matched to a gene; V was cut back by 6 bases and J by 4 bases. The CDR3 loop spans 13 amino acids. Germline V CDR1 and CDR2: ENHRY, SYGVKD.